These 26 T cell receptor beta chains were sequenced from one sample in a study of blood T cells in healthy people across ages. The second PCR ran about 6 to 12 cycles with a sample-barcoded 5' primer and J-beta primers. MiXCR, applied by TCRdb to the 5' RACE reads, yields one record per CDR3 protein. The repertoire holds roughly 730,000 distinct CDR3 sequences, with just over 55% as singletons. Sequencing input: blood. The receptors here all came from a man in his forties in good health.

This clonotype has a count of ten or more. The chain combines TRBV2 with TRBJ2-5, with a tentative D call TRBD1 (6 bases). V shed 2 bases and J shed 2 bases, with 12 bases lying between them. This CDR3 contains 15 residues. Germline CDR1 and CDR2: SNHLY and FYNNEI. Here the CDR3 reads CASSESRGEQETQYF. CDR3 coding DNA: TGTGCCAGCAGTGAAAGCAGGGGCGAGCAAGAGACCCAGTACTTC.

This clonotype was seen more than once but under ten times. The chain has TRBV4-3 and TRBJ2-1; maybe TRBD2 (6 bases). There are 15 residues in the CDR3. The germline V gene encodes CDR1 LGHNA and CDR2 YSLEER. V was pared by 3 bases and J by 4 bases, with 13 bases between. The CDR3 DNA reads as TGCGCCAGCAGCCAGGATCCGGCGGGGTACAATGAGCAGTTCTTC. Its protein is CASSQDPAGYNEQFF.

The V gene is TRBV20-1, the J gene TRBJ2-3; 9 bases line up with TRBD1. CDR3 length: 16 residues. Germline values: CDR1 DFQATT, CDR2 SNEGSKA (reference sequence). Trimming removed 0 bases from V and 3 bases from J; junction bases left unmatched: 7. The CDR3 DNA reads as TGCAGTGCTAGAGACCGGTTGACAGGGGGGACAGATACGCAGTATTTT. It specifies CSARDRLTGGTDTQYF.

V usage is TRBV7-2 and J usage is TRBJ2-1; unclear D gene. This CDR3 has 15 amino acids. V shed 4 bases and J shed 1 base, with 11 bases lying between them. Germline CDR1 and CDR2: SGHTA and FQGNSA. The CDR3: CASSSIVNSYNEQFF. CDR3 bases: TGTGCCAGCAGCTCCATTGTTAATTCCTACAATGAGCAGTTCTTC.

The genes are TRBV9 and TRBJ1-2; perhaps TRBD1 as D (6 bases). The V and J ends lost 3 bases and 4 bases respectively, with 16 bases between them. The CDR3 spans 15 residues. Looked up from germline, CDR1 is SGDLS and CDR2 is YYNGEE. The CDR3 DNA reads TGTGCCAGCAGCGAAGTCGGCAGGGGTCCCTATGGCTACACCTTC. It encodes CASSEVGRGPYGYTF.

In regard to this clonotype: One end of the junction does not line up with germline, which may come from a read error. The V gene is TRBV7-9, the J gene TRBJ1-6, with D possibly matching TRBD1 (6 bases). CDR1 is SEHNR, CDR2 FQNEAQ, per germline (reference sequence). The CDR3 sequence is 14 residues long. The CDR3 nucleotides read TGTGCCGGCAGCTTCGGACAGATGGATTCACCCCTCCACTTT. Its protein is CAGSFGQMDSPLHF.

Ten or more counts support this clonotype. The chain is built from TRBV7-2 and TRBJ2-7; D is unresolved. Germline V gives CDR1 SGHTA, CDR2 FQGNSA. This CDR3 comprises 14 residues. Trimming pared 0 bases from V and 4 bases from J, leaving 10 bases between. The CDR3 sequence is CASSLAAGAYEQYF. For the CDR3, the DNA is TGTGCCAGCAGCTTAGCGGCCGGAGCTTACGAGCAGTACTTC.

The V gene is TRBV7-9, the J gene TRBJ1-1, with D hard to call. CDR1 and CDR2 (germline): SEHNR, FQNEAQ (reference sequence). Trimming removed 1 base at V and 11 bases at J, with 17 bases between. The CDR3 spans 14 residues. The CDR3 region is CASSLVRTGFVAFF. For the CDR3, the DNA is TGTGCCAGCAGCTTAGTCCGGACGGGGTTCGTGGCTTTCTTT.

The chain has TRBV24-1 and TRBJ2-5; unclear D gene. The V and J ends lost 5 bases and 5 bases respectively, with 8 bases between them. Per the germline V gene, CDR1 is KGHDR and CDR2 is SFDVKD. This CDR3 has 12 residues. The CDR3 coding sequence is TGTGCCACCAGTGGTAGATCGGAGACCCAGTACTTC. This translates into CATSGRSETQYF.

J is TRBJ2-3 and V is TRBV12-3 or TRBV12-4; D unclear. The CDR3 spans 8 residues. V dropped 2 bases and J dropped 14 bases, with 2 bases sitting between them. The CDR3 is CASSLMYF. The CDR3 DNA is TGTGCCAGCAGTTTAATGTATTTT.

Written as DNA, the CDR3 is TGTGCCAGCAGCCGCTGGGGGGATACGCAGTATTTT. Translation: CASSRWGDTQYF. This rearrangement joins TRBV7-6 to TRBJ2-3; D is perhaps TRBD1 or TRBD2 (5 bases each). CDR1 and CDR2 from the germline V gene are SGHVS and FNYEAQ. The CDR3 loop spans 12 amino acids. V was trimmed by 5 bases and J by 6 bases, leaving 9 bases between them.

This clonotype was counted between two and nine times. The V and J genes are TRBV10-3 and TRBJ2-7, with a weak D call TRBD2 (5 bases). In germline, CDR1 is ENHRY, CDR2 SYGVKD. CDR3 length: 14 amino acids. The CDR3 reads CAASGGRDNYEQYF. Written as DNA, the CDR3 is TGTGCAGCCTCAGGTGGTCGGGATAACTACGAGCAGTACTTC.

The chain carries TRBV4-2 and TRBJ1-6; the D is unclear. This CDR3 is 17 amino acids long. Trimming cost V 0 bases and J 0 bases, with 9 bases left between them. Germline V gene sequence: CDR1 LGHNA, CDR2 YNFKEQ. The DNA of the CDR3 is TGTGCCAGCAGCCAAGATTCCCAAAGCTCCTATAATTCACCCCTCCACTTT. This encodes CASSQDSQSSYNSPLHF.

The J gene is TRBJ1-2, the V gene TRBV5-1, with D possibly TRBD1 on 6 matching bases. The V and J ends lost 4 bases and 6 bases respectively, with 10 bases between them. Germline lookup yields CDR1 SGHRS and CDR2 YFSETQ. The CDR3 extends over 12 amino acids. The CDR3 spells CASSAQGNGYTF. CDR3 nucleotides: TGCGCCAGCAGCGCCCAGGGGAATGGCTACACCTTC.

This clonotype was counted between two and nine times. The chain uses TRBV10-3 and TRBJ2-5; 11 nucleotides align to TRBD2. The J call may be mistaken, given a closer DNA end match to TRBJ2-7. There are 14 residues in the CDR3. The germline CDR1 and CDR2 sequences are ENHRY and SYGVKD. This chain's CDR3 is CAISLAGGRYEQYF. As DNA, the CDR3 is TGTGCCATCAGTCTAGCGGGAGGAAGATACGAGCAGTACTTC.

In this sample, this clonotype turned up a few times. In DNA, the CDR3 is TGTGCCAGCAGCCACAGGGACAGGAACACCGGGGAGCTGTTTTTT. Translation: CASSHRDRNTGELFF. The chain joins TRBV4-2 to TRBJ2-2; TRBD1 aligns across 7 bases. The V gene end was trimmed by 3 bases and the J gene end by 1 base; junction bases not matched to a gene: 2. There are 15 residues in the CDR3. The germline CDR1 and CDR2 sequences are LGHNA and YNFKEQ.

This chain connects TRBV7-9 to TRBJ2-1; 8 bases agree with TRBD1. J was trimmed by 7 bases and V by 2 bases; bases with no gene match: 13. Germline V gene data show CDR1 as SEHNR and CDR2 as FQNEAQ (reference sequence). This CDR3 spans 17 amino acids. DNA of the CDR3: TGTGCCAGCAGCTTAAAGGAAGCAGGACAGGGCGAGAATGAGCAGTTCTTC. Protein product: CASSLKEAGQGENEQFF.

This rearrangement joins TRBV2 to TRBJ1-6, with D tentatively TRBD1 (5 bases). This CDR3 spans 15 amino acids. Germline assignment: CDR1 SNHLY and CDR2 FYNNEI. Trimming left V 6 bases short and J 6 bases short, with 15 bases between. CDR3 protein: CASSSDKGSNSPLHF. DNA for the CDR3: TGTGCCAGCAGCTCGGACAAGGGGAGTAATTCACCCCTCCACTTT. Filled out from reference TRBV2 and TRBJ1-6, the complete variable domain reads EPEVTQTPSHQVTQMGQEVILRCVPISNHLYFYWYRQILGQKVEFLVSFYNNEISEKSEIFDDQFSVERPDGSNFTLKIRSTKLEDSAMYFCASSSDKGSNSPLHFGNGTRLTVT.

This clonotype was detected only a few times. The V and J genes are TRBV21-1 and TRBJ2-5; the D call in the table, TRBD1, was not verified against the DNA. TRBV21-1 is a documented pseudogene. The CDR3 sequence is 13 residues long. The CDR3 loop reads CASPGFGHETQYF. The CDR3 DNA sequence: TGTGCCAGCCCCGGTTTCGGCCACGAGACCCAGTACTTC.

This clonotype was recorded a few times. The chain joins TRBV5-1 to TRBJ2-5; D gene unclear. V was cut by 5 bases and J by 1 base, with 15 bases left in between. CDR3 length: 15 amino acids. Germline V CDR1 and CDR2: SGHRS, YFSETQ. CDR3 protein: CASRHLEGAQETQYF. DNA of the CDR3: TGCGCCAGCAGGCACTTAGAAGGCGCCCAAGAGACCCAGTACTTC.

A few counts support this clonotype. The chain recombines TRBV15 with TRBJ2-5; possible D gene TRBD2, 6 bases. The CDR3 is 16 amino acids. The germline V gene has CDR1 LNHNV and CDR2 YYDKDF (reference sequence). The V end was cut by 0 bases, the J end by 11 bases, with 22 bases between. The CDR3 reads CATSRDGTGLLAEQYF. DNA for the CDR3: TGTGCCACCAGCAGAGATGGTACGGGACTGTTGGCAGAGCAGTACTTC.

The genes are TRBV6-2 or TRBV6-3 and TRBJ2-7, with D possibly being TRBD2 (6 bases). The CDR3 covers 14 residues. Germline CDR1 reads MNHEY; CDR2 reads SVGEGT. V was clipped by 5 bases and J by 3 bases, with 14 bases between them. As DNA, the CDR3 is TGTGCCAGCAGTAGCCGGGACTGGGACTACGAGCAGTACTTC. It translates to CASSSRDWDYEQYF.

Notes on this clonotype: A junction boundary mismatches the germline segment, possibly from a read error. V is TRBV5-1 and J is TRBJ2-1, with 8 bases lining up with TRBD2. Germline lookup yields CDR1 SGHRS and CDR2 YFSETQ. CDR3 size: 15 residues. This chain's CDR3 is CASSLVGLANNEQFF. CDR3 nucleotide sequence: TGCGCCAGCAGCTTGGTTGGACTAGCAAACAACGAGCAGTTCTTC.

This clonotype was observed a few times. An end of the junction does not agree with germline; a read error may underlie this. The V and J genes are TRBV7-2 and TRBJ2-7; 7 bases match TRBD2. The CDR3 covers 15 residues. Germline V CDR1 and CDR2: SGHTA, FQGNSA. The CDR3 loop reads CASTLSGVTFYEQYF. Here the CDR3 DNA reads TGTGCCAGCACCTTAAGCGGGGTCACCTTCTACGAGCAGTACTTC.

This clonotype was recorded a few times. The chain employs TRBV7-2 and TRBJ2-7, with 8 bases lining up with TRBD2. With V trimmed by 4 bases and J by 3 bases, 8 bases remained unmatched. This CDR3 has 15 amino acids. Germline V lookup: CDR1 SGHTA, CDR2 FQGNSA. The CDR3 protein is CASSSQSGSVYEQYF. CDR3 bases: TGTGCCAGCAGCTCTCAAAGCGGGAGCGTCTACGAGCAGTACTTC.

This clonotype was seen just once. The V call is TRBV18, the J call TRBJ2-4; no clear D. V was clipped by 3 bases and J by 0 bases, with 24 bases between them. The germline CDR1 and CDR2 sequences are KGHSH and LQKENI. The length of the CDR3 is 20 residues. The CDR3 reads CASSPWVGRPTTRAKNIQYF. CDR3 nucleotide sequence: TGTGCCAGCTCACCTTGGGTCGGCAGACCCACTACAAGAGCCAAAAACATTCAGTACTTC.